This T cell receptor (beta chain) was identified in a study of identical twins. The CDR3 is 14 residues long. V was cut by 5 bases and J by 1 base, with 9 bases left in between. Per germline, CDR1 LNHDA and CDR2 SQIVND (reference sequence). TCRdb itself ran the 5' RACE reads through MiXCR, one entry per CDR3 protein. The sample contains about 240,000 distinct CDR3 sequences, 10% to 13% of which appear only once. This clonotype was detected only a few times. Sequenced: memory T cells sorted from blood. The receptor was isolated from a man aged 45-65 years in good health. This sequence joins TRBV19 and TRBJ2-4, with a possible D match to TRBD1 (5 bases). CDR3 sequence reads: CASSDSYAKNIQYF. DNA for the CDR3: TGTGCCAGTAGTGACAGTTATGCCAAAAACATTCAGTACTTC. Drawing the rest from reference TRBV19 and TRBJ2-4, the complete variable domain is DGGITQSPKYLFRKEGQNVTLSCEQNLNHDAMYWYRQDPGQGLRLIYYSQIVNDFQKGDIAEGYSVSREKKESFPLTVTSAQKNPTAFYLCASSDSYAKNIQYFGAGTRLSVL.